This T cell receptor (beta chain) is from a study of early T cells in non-severe SARS-CoV-2 infection (dated by TCRdb to the early 2020s). Context from the whole study: Because TCR sequencing was done on bulk RNA from unsorted whole blood, the alpha and beta chains could not be paired.

A case-control design nested within a healthcare worker cohort in London, UK, was used, with weekly nasopharyngeal swab PCR tests and blood sampling performed. Healthcare workers were recruited between 23 and 31 March 2020, during the week of the UK lockdown, and were followed weekly for up to about 16 weeks. This clonotype showed up many times. Its cognate antigen has yet to be identified. There are no base qualities to consult, and no much larger clone falls within one base. Overall study results and their limits: VDJdb matching was skewed toward anti-spike CD8 responses and likely underestimated virus-specific expansions by missing private and CD4 specificities.

Per the germline V gene, SGHNT is the CDR1 and YENEEA is the CDR2. V and J are truncated by 5 bases and 7 bases respectively, leaving an intervening sequence of 18 bases. Reading from cysteine to phenylalanine, the CDR3 counts 15 amino acids. Of the read, only the CDR3 DNA is kept; its 45 bases are in frame from base 1. Library construction relied on 5' RACE. The sample was run on a NextSeq 500. In the TCR library protocol, unique molecular identifiers were attached to individual cDNA molecules to correct for PCR bias and sequencing error. Sequencing covered both TCR alpha and beta chains, and within each sample the abundances of alpha and beta sequences were tightly co-correlated. In the source study's methods: Decombinator V4 was used to annotate TCR sequences for V gene, J gene and CDR3. TCRs were defined as expanded if a significant change between any two time points was detected under a Poisson model with p below 0.0001. TCR abundances were normalised to the total number of TCRs sequenced per sample and were expressed as counts per million. TRAV1-2 paired with TRAJ12, TRAJ20 or TRAJ33 defined MAIT TCRs, while TRAV10 paired with TRAJ18 defined iNKT TCRs. VDJdb, accessed 1 November 2021, was searched for CMV, EBV and SARS-CoV-2 annotated TCRs, excluding TCRs annotated for multiple antigens. In-frame beta chains were kept once TCRdb had trimmed the public reads at Q25 with fastp and called clones with MiXCR. Rows matching on CDR3 protein sequence are summarized as one entry with the most common DNA and genes. The authors' filters were not applied to this entry. The sample yields about 48,000 distinct CDR3 sequences; roughly 5.9% were counted once. The ten biggest clones cover approximately 4.1% of the sample.

Recombination joined TRBV11-3 with TRBJ2-1, with an unclear D gene assignment. Sequenced input: whole blood. This receptor was obtained from an adult who was a healthcare worker with PCR-confirmed SARS-CoV-2 infection or an uninfected control (not recorded which). In nucleotides, the sequence is TGTGCCAGCAGCCTGCGAGGACCGGGTCAAAATGAGCAGTTCTTC. It is translated as CASSLRGPGQNEQFF.